Shown below are 14 T cell receptor beta chains from a single sample sequenced in a study of vaccination effects on CD4 cells after COVID-19. Sequencing was preceded by expansion of antigen-specific CD4+ T cells with viral peptide pools in the ViraFEST assay. Subsequent to less than twelve days of culture, CD4+ T cells were isolated. No antigens are known for them. Assay used: immunoSEQ multiplex PCR; TCRdb lists only in-frame clones, some missing. Among about 14,000 clones, around 80% were seen once, and the ten largest hold about 26%. This material consisted of CD4+ T cells from PBMCs cultured with HCoV-229E spike peptides, taken before COVID-19 vaccination. The receptors here all came from a human donor who received a COVID-19 vaccine.

This chain joins TRBV6-1 and TRBJ1-1; 7 nucleotides match TRBD1. The CDR3 is 14 amino acids. The germline gives CDR1 MNHNS, CDR2 SASEGT. V gave up 3 bases and J gave up 5 bases; unmatched junction bases: 6. In nucleotides, the CDR3 is TGTGCCAGCAGTGAGACAGGGAGTCGGACTGAAGCTTTCTTT. Translating it yields CASSETGSRTEAFF.

The chain recombines TRBV29-1 with TRBJ2-1; 7 bases line up with TRBD1. The germline CDR1 and CDR2 sequences are SQVTM and ANQGSEA. The CDR3 loop spans 14 amino acids. V was pared by 7 bases and J by 8 bases, with 14 bases of the junction left unmatched. The CDR3 loop is CSGAPRQGSHEQFF. The CDR3 DNA reads TGCAGCGGAGCACCAAGACAGGGTTCGCATGAGCAGTTCTTC.

A remark on this clone: One end of the junction fails to match germline, which may point to a read error. The chain has TRBV7-7 and TRBJ2-1, with 11 bases matching TRBD2. This CDR3 spans 16 amino acids. Germline V CDR1 and CDR2: SSHAT, FNYEAQ (reference sequence). CDR3 sequence (DNA): TGTGCTAGCAGCTTAGTGGCTAGCGGGGGGTACGGTGAGCAGTTCTTC. It is translated as CASSLVASGGYGEQFF.

This chain links TRBV6-2 or TRBV6-3 with TRBJ1-2, with D possibly being TRBD1 (5 bases). In germline, CDR1 is MNHEY, CDR2 SVGEGT. V lost 1 base and J 4 bases, leaving 13 bases between the germline ends. The length of the CDR3 is 15 residues. The CDR3 loop reads CASSYWPGLSYGYTF. DNA for the CDR3: TGTGCCAGCAGTTACTGGCCAGGGTTATCCTATGGCTACACCTTC.

The rearrangement links TRBV5-1 to TRBJ2-2, with TRBD2 identical over 8 bases. Trimming removed 5 bases from V and 0 bases from J; junction bases left unmatched: 3. Germline CDR1 SGHRS, CDR2 YFSETQ. This CDR3 comprises 15 residues. CDR3 DNA: TGCGCCAGCAGTACGGGAGGGCCGAACACCGGGGAGCTGTTTTTT. Encoded protein: CASSTGGPNTGELFF.

The chain recombines TRBV29-1 with TRBJ1-5; 9 positions match TRBD1. With 7 bases clipped from V and 0 bases from J, the junction kept 13 bases outside the gene matches. The CDR3 runs 17 residues. Germline V gene data show CDR1 as SQVTM and CDR2 as ANQGSEA. The CDR3: CSDYRDRDLGSNQPQHF. As DNA, the CDR3 is TGCAGCGATTACCGGGACAGGGATCTCGGTAGCAATCAGCCCCAGCATTTT. The full variable domain, rest sourced from reference TRBV29-1 and TRBJ1-5, is SAVISQKPSRDICQRGTSLTIQCQVDSQVTMMFWYRQQPGQSLTLIATANQGSEATYESGFVIDKFPISRPNLTFSTLTVSNMSPEDSSIYLCSDYRDRDLGSNQPQHFGDGTRLSIL.

The V call is TRBV30, the J call TRBJ1-4; unclear D gene. V lost 8 bases to trimming and J lost 8 bases, with 27 bases between them. CDR1 and CDR2 (germline): GTSNPN, SVGIG (reference sequence). The length of the CDR3 is 16 residues. Here the CDR3 reads CAGSAGPVLQGEKLFF. The CDR3, as DNA: TGTGCCGGGTCCGCGGGCCCCGTACTACAAGGGGAAAAACTGTTTTTT.

In this sample, this clone turned up once. The chain carries TRBV5-5 and TRBJ1-2; perhaps TRBD1 as D (5 bases). The V end was cut by 6 bases, the J end by 0 bases, with 18 bases between. CDR1 and CDR2 (germline): SGHKS, YYEKEE (reference sequence). This CDR3 is built from 16 residues. The CDR3 sequence: CASTPRSQGANYGYTF. CDR3 nucleotides: TGTGCCAGCACGCCAAGATCGCAGGGAGCTAACTATGGCTACACCTTC.

The genes are TRBV28 and TRBJ1-3; a possible D gene is TRBD1 (6 bases). V lost 5 bases and J lost 8, with 16 bases in between. There are 14 residues in the CDR3. Per the germline V gene, CDR1 is MDHEN and CDR2 is SYDVKM. This chain's CDR3 is CASSPHDRSDTIYF. The DNA for the CDR3 is TGTGCCAGCAGTCCACACGACAGGTCCGACACCATATATTTT.

This clone was seen just once. V is TRBV3-1 (or the pseudogene TRBV3-2) and J is TRBJ2-1; D uncertain. V was pared by 1 base and J by 0 bases, with 4 bases between. From germline, CDR1 is LGHDT and CDR2 YNNKEL (reference sequence). The CDR3 has 14 amino acids. CDR3 DNA sequence: TGTGCCAGCAGCCAAGCGGGCTCCTACAATGAGCAGTTCTTC. Its translation is CASSQAGSYNEQFF.

The V call is TRBV7-2, the J call TRBJ1-1; D is undetermined. Trimming removed 0 bases at V and 1 base at J, with 12 bases between. CDR1 SGHTA and CDR2 FQGNSA come from the germline V gene. This CDR3 has 16 residues. The chain's CDR3 is CASSLASGKGNTEAFF. In DNA, the CDR3 is TGTGCCAGCAGCTTAGCGAGTGGAAAGGGGAACACTGAAGCTTTCTTT.

This chain connects TRBV3-1 (or the pseudogene TRBV3-2) to TRBJ1-1; D remains ambiguous. V lost 1 base to trimming and J lost 6 bases, with 3 bases between them. The CDR3 totals 11 residues. Germline loops: CDR1 LGHDT, CDR2 YNNKEL (reference sequence). CDR3 in amino acids: CASSQAAEAFF. DNA of the CDR3: TGTGCCAGCAGCCAAGCAGCTGAAGCTTTCTTT.

This chain links TRBV9 with TRBJ2-7, with 12 bases identical to TRBD2. The germline V gene encodes CDR1 SGDLS and CDR2 YYNGEE. The CDR3 has 14 amino acids. V trimming: 0 bases; J trimming: 6 bases; junction bases outside the gene matches: 1. CDR3 sequence: CASSVGTSGAEQYF. The DNA of the CDR3 is TGTGCCAGCAGCGTAGGGACTAGCGGGGCCGAGCAGTACTTC.

The V call is TRBV11-2, the J call TRBJ1-1, with 9 bases that match TRBD1. The CDR3 loop spans 15 amino acids. With V trimmed by 8 bases and J by 5 bases, 12 bases remained unmatched. Germline V gene sequence: CDR1 SGHAT, CDR2 FQNNGV. As DNA, the CDR3 is TGTGCCAGCGGACTACCGGGACAGGGTGGAACTGAAGCTTTCTTT. It is translated as CASGLPGQGGTEAFF. The whole variable domain, remainder taken from reference TRBV11-2 and TRBJ1-1, is EAGVAQSPRYKIIEKRQSVAFWCNPISGHATLYWYQQILGQGPKLLIQFQNNGVVDDSQLPKDRFSAERLKGVDSTLKIQPAKLEDSAVYLCASGLPGQGGTEAFFGQGTRLTVV.